The 3 T cell receptor beta chains listed next were all sequenced from one sample in a study of shared clonotypes between healthy human individuals. The repertoire was sequenced with immunoSEQ multiplex PCR; TCRdb's copy has only in-frame clones and lacks some. This sample has nearly 500,000 clones, with 76% found just once. The sequenced sample consisted of PBMCs. The receptors were gathered from a woman in her thirties or forties in good health. Some clones in this sample may be carry-over from other donors' samples.

This sequence joins TRBV6-1 and TRBJ1-5, with D possibly TRBD1 on 6 matching bases. The CDR3 is 13 amino acids. Germline-derived CDR1 and CDR2 are MNHNS and SASEGT. V was clipped by 6 bases and J by 4 bases, with 10 bases between them. CDR3 loop: CASSRTENQPQHF. For the CDR3, the DNA is TGTGCCAGCAGCCGGACAGAAAATCAGCCCCAGCATTTT.

The chain couples TRBV28 to TRBJ2-7; D call uncertain. Germline V gene data show CDR1 as MDHEN and CDR2 as SYDVKM. CDR3 length: 16 residues. The V end was cut by 5 bases, the J end by 3 bases, with 20 bases between. The CDR3 sequence is CASSIETDPTRYEQYF. DNA of the CDR3: TGTGCCAGCAGTATAGAGACGGACCCAACCCGCTACGAGCAGTACTTC.

This clone was recorded a few times. This chain connects TRBV5-4 to TRBJ1-1; D is undetermined. V was clipped by 6 bases and J by 0 bases, with 6 bases between them. CDR3 length equals 12 residues. The V gene's germline CDR1 is SGHNT and CDR2 YYREEE (reference sequence). The CDR3 sequence is CASITLNTEAFF. CDR3 in DNA: TGTGCCAGCATCACCTTGAACACTGAAGCTTTCTTT.